The 24 T cell receptor beta chains reported below all come from one sample, sequenced in a study of T cells after yellow fever vaccination. TCRdb used MiXCR to reprocess the 5' RACE reads, holding one entry per CDR3 protein. Here the sample spans a few hundred thousand distinct CDR3 sequences, around 8.1% being singletons. This material consisted of PBMCs, taken 35 to 50 days after the first yellow fever vaccination. Receptors were obtained from a man aged 18 to 30 who received the YFV17D yellow fever vaccine.

Many counts were recorded for this clonotype. The chain couples TRBV7-2 to TRBJ1-6; TRBD1 matches 8 bases. The CDR3 loop spans 15 amino acids. Trimming at V came to 8 bases and at J to 6 bases, leaving 9 bases not matched to a gene. In germline, CDR1 is SGHTA, CDR2 FQGNSA. CDR3 amino acids: CASRGQGGTNSPLHF. CDR3 DNA sequence: TGTGCCAGCCGAGGACAGGGAGGGACTAATTCACCCCTCCACTTT. Complete variable domain (other parts from reference TRBV7-2 and TRBJ1-6): GAGVSQSPSNKVTEKGKDVELRCDPISGHTALYWYRQSLGQGLEFLIYFQGNSAPDKSGLPSDRFSAERTGGSVSTLTIQRTQQEDSAVYLCASRGQGGTNSPLHFGNGTRLTVT.

The chain has TRBV7-3 and TRBJ2-2; D gene ambiguous. CDR1 is SGHTA and CDR2 is FQGTGA in the germline V gene. Trimming removed 0 bases from V and 5 bases from J, with 7 bases in between. This CDR3 has 14 residues. CDR3 protein: CASSLTSQTGELFF. CDR3 nucleotide sequence: TGTGCCAGCAGCTTAACGTCGCAAACCGGGGAGCTGTTTTTT.

The rearrangement joins TRBV6-1 to TRBJ1-1, with TRBD1 as a possible D gene (6 bases). The germline V and J ends were trimmed by 5 bases and 6 bases, with 16 bases remaining between them. Germline V lookup: CDR1 MNHNS, CDR2 SASEGT. This CDR3 is 14 amino acids long. The CDR3 is CASSRPSGAPEAFF. The CDR3 region has the DNA TGTGCCAGCAGTCGCCCTTCGGGGGCCCCTGAAGCTTTCTTT.

This clonotype was recorded a few times. The chain has TRBV20-1 and TRBJ2-2; 11 nucleotides align to TRBD2. Germline V gene lookup returns CDR1 DFQATT and CDR2 SNEGSKA (reference sequence). The V segment lost 0 bases and the J segment 0 bases; nucleotides outside the gene matches: 0. The CDR3 is 16 amino acids. DNA of the CDR3: TGCAGTGCTAGAGAACTAGCGGGGGCGAACACCGGGGAGCTGTTTTTT. Amino acids: CSARELAGANTGELFF.

This clonotype showed up just a few times. This chain links TRBV10-3 with TRBJ2-2; TRBD2 is a possible D gene (6 bases). Trimming stripped 2 bases from V and 6 bases from J, with 19 bases between. The germline CDR1 and CDR2 sequences are ENHRY and SYGVKD. The CDR3 consists of 17 residues. CDR3 bases: TGTGCCATCAGTGAGACGACGGGGGAGGTAGGCGCCGGGGAGCTGTTTTTT. It translates to CAISETTGEVGAGELFF.

The chain combines TRBV27 with TRBJ2-3; 10 bases align to TRBD1. V lost 8 bases and J lost 4; bases outside the gene matches: 9. The CDR3 totals 15 residues. The germline CDR1 and CDR2 sequences are MNHEY and SMNVEV (reference sequence). The CDR3 is CASAVTGGSPDTQYF. CDR3 in DNA: TGTGCCAGCGCCGTGACAGGGGGCTCCCCAGATACGCAGTATTTT.

In its sample, this clonotype was seen a few times. The chain joins TRBV7-8 to TRBJ2-7; a weak D match, TRBD1 (6 bases). The germline gives CDR1 SGHVS, CDR2 FQNEAQ. The CDR3 sequence is 17 residues long. Trimming took off 5 bases at V and 0 bases at J, with 20 bases between the two ends. The CDR3 nucleotides are TGTGCCAGCAGCGTAGGGATAACAGGGCTAAGCTCCTACGAGCAGTACTTC. Residues: CASSVGITGLSSYEQYF. The full variable domain, in which reference TRBV7-8 and TRBJ2-7 provide the parts outside the CDR3, is GAGVSQSPRYKVAKRGQDVALRCDPISGHVSLFWYQQALGQGPEFLTYFQNEAQLDKSGLPSDRFFAERPEGSVSTLKIQRTQQEDSAVYLCASSVGITGLSSYEQYFGPGTRLTVT.

This clonotype has ten or more counts. This chain joins TRBV7-9 and TRBJ1-2, with D unresolved. This CDR3 has 11 amino acids. Trimming stripped 1 base from V and 6 bases from J, with 3 bases between. The germline V gene encodes CDR1 SEHNR and CDR2 FQNEAQ (reference sequence). CDR3 DNA: TGTGCCAGCAGCTTAGTGGATGGCTACACCTTC. It specifies CASSLVDGYTF.

The rearrangement links TRBV7-2 to TRBJ2-5; D uncertain. V was shortened by 5 bases and J by 2 bases, with 12 bases between the two germline ends. The germline V gene encodes CDR1 SGHTA and CDR2 FQGNSA. The CDR3 runs to 14 residues. The CDR3: CASSTRATQETQYF. In DNA, the CDR3 is TGTGCCAGCAGCACACGGGCCACTCAAGAGACCCAGTACTTC.

This clonotype was counted only a few times. This chain joins TRBV7-9 and TRBJ1-2, with D possibly matching TRBD1 (5 bases). This CDR3 contains 16 residues. Trimming pared 5 bases from V and 8 bases from J, leaving 24 bases between. Per germline, CDR1 SEHNR and CDR2 FQNEAQ (reference sequence). The CDR3, as DNA: TGTGCCAGCAGCCCTCAAAGGGGAGTTGGTACCGACGGCTACACCTTC. Its translation: CASSPQRGVGTDGYTF.

This clonotype was counted only a few times. The chain is built from TRBV30 and TRBJ2-3; D gene unclear. Per the germline V gene, CDR1 is GTSNPN and CDR2 is SVGIG (reference sequence). This CDR3 is built from 12 residues. Trimming removed 2 bases from V and 1 base from J, with 4 bases in between. The chain's CDR3 is CAWSTGTDTQYF. As DNA, the CDR3 is TGTGCCTGGAGTACGGGCACAGATACGCAGTATTTT.

The rearrangement joins TRBV5-1 to TRBJ2-5; 8 nucleotides align to TRBD1. This CDR3 spans 15 amino acids. V lost 4 bases, J lost 1 base, and 6 bases stayed unmatched. The germline CDR1 and CDR2 sequences are SGHRS and YFSETQ. The CDR3 nucleotides read TGCGCCAGCAGCGGTGGACAGGGACCCCAAGAGACCCAGTACTTC. The encoded protein is CASSGGQGPQETQYF.

This chain uses TRBV9 with TRBJ2-1, with TRBD2 identical over 10 bases. The CDR3 extends over 17 amino acids. Trimming at V came to 0 bases and at J to 0 bases, leaving 3 bases not matched to a gene. From germline, CDR1 is SGDLS and CDR2 YYNGEE. As DNA, the CDR3 is TGTGCCAGCAGCGTAGTTAGCGGGGGGCTCTCCTACAATGAGCAGTTCTTC. Protein sequence: CASSVVSGGLSYNEQFF.

The chain is built from TRBV11-2 and TRBJ2-3; D is undetermined. The germline V gene encodes CDR1 SGHAT and CDR2 FQNNGV. V was trimmed by 3 bases and J by 6 bases, leaving 10 bases between them. The CDR3 spans 13 residues. For the CDR3, the DNA is TGTGCCAGCAGCTTGGCGTACCTGGATACGCAGTATTTT. Protein product: CASSLAYLDTQYF.

The chain uses TRBV7-2 and TRBJ1-2, with D possibly being TRBD1 (6 bases). V shed 6 bases and J shed 12 bases, with 23 bases lying between them. CDR1 and CDR2 from the germline V gene are SGHTA and FQGNSA. The CDR3 is 14 amino acids. The DNA of the CDR3 is TGTGCCAGCAGTCCACGGCGGTGGAGGGACACTCACACCTTC. Protein sequence: CASSPRRWRDTHTF.

With respect to this clonotype: This clone may be a read error of a much larger clone one base away. The V call is TRBV4-3, the J call TRBJ2-3; 10 nucleotides match TRBD2. CDR1 and CDR2 (germline): LGHNA, YSLEER. The CDR3 extends over 17 amino acids. The CDR3 DNA is TGCGCCAGCAGCGGGGCTAGCGGGGGCTCCCTGACAGATACGCGGTATTTT. This encodes CASSGASGGSLTDTRYF.

J is TRBJ1-6 and V is TRBV5-1; no definite D call. CDR1 is SGHRS, CDR2 YFSETQ, per germline. The CDR3 runs to 12 residues. Trimming pared 1 base from V and 8 bases from J, leaving 4 bases between. Here the CDR3 reads CASSLMDSPLHF. In nucleotides, the CDR3 is TGCGCCAGCAGCTTGATGGATTCACCCCTCCACTTT.

The rearrangement uses TRBV4-1 and TRBJ2-2; 10 bases fit TRBD1. The CDR3 contains 15 residues. Germline CDR1 reads MGHRA; CDR2 reads YSYEKL. The junction had 6 bases not matched to a gene; V was cut back by 5 bases and J by 6 bases. CDR3 nucleotides: TGCGCCAGCAGCGCGGGGACAGGGGTTCCCGGGGAGCTGTTTTTT. It specifies CASSAGTGVPGELFF.

This clonotype was detected a few times. The chain joins TRBV2 to TRBJ2-5, with a weak D call TRBD1 (6 bases). Trimming shortened V by 4 bases and J by 2 bases, and 11 bases separated the two germline ends. The CDR3 consists of 14 residues. Germline CDR1 reads SNHLY; CDR2 reads FYNNEI. The CDR3 DNA is TGTGCCAGCAGTGGCAGGGGTGGGCAAGAGACCCAGTACTTC. This codes for CASSGRGGQETQYF.

The V and J genes are TRBV12-3 or TRBV12-4 and TRBJ2-1; 7 bases are shared with TRBD2. CDR3 length equals 14 residues. V lost 5 bases to trimming and J lost 4 bases; unmatched junction nucleotides: 5. The CDR3 here is CASSPLGGYNEQFF. The CDR3 nucleotides are TGTGCCAGCAGTCCCCTCGGGGGGTACAATGAGCAGTTCTTC.

This clonotype has at least ten counts. The V call is TRBV7-2, the J call TRBJ2-5; a possible D gene is TRBD2 (7 bases). Germline assignment: CDR1 SGHTA and CDR2 FQGNSA. This CDR3 contains 13 residues. V was shortened by 7 bases and J by 7 bases, with 16 bases between the two germline ends. In DNA, the CDR3 is TGTGCCAGCACCGGGGGCGGGGGCGGGACCCAGTACTTC. This codes for CASTGGGGGTQYF.

Only a few counts were recorded for this clonotype. This chain connects TRBV5-6 to TRBJ2-7; the D is unclear. Trimming took 0 bases from V and 6 from J, leaving 7 bases between them. The V gene's germline CDR1 is SGHDT and CDR2 YYEEEE. The CDR3 is 12 amino acids. The CDR3 DNA is TGTGCCAGCAGCTTGGGGATGGGCGAGCAGTACGTC. Protein sequence: CASSLGMGEQYV.

This clonotype appeared a few times. CDR3 amino acids: CASSLAGSREHF. The CDR3 nucleotides are TGTGCCAGCAGCTTAGCGGGCTCCAGGGAGCATTTT. This chain joins TRBV7-9 and TRBJ1-5; tentative D call: TRBD1 (5 bases). This CDR3 comprises 12 residues. V was trimmed by 0 bases and J by 14 bases, leaving 11 bases between them. Germline V CDR1 and CDR2: SEHNR, FQNEAQ (reference sequence).

V is TRBV5-4 and J is TRBJ2-7, with D possibly matching TRBD1 (6 bases). Trimming left V 5 bases short and J 5 bases short, with 20 bases between. Germline CDR1 SGHNT, CDR2 YYREEE (reference sequence). CDR3 length: 15 amino acids. The CDR3 DNA sequence: TGTGCCAGCAGTTTAACAGGGTCCGGGACGCACGAGCAGTACGTC. Translated, it gives CASSLTGSGTHEQYV.